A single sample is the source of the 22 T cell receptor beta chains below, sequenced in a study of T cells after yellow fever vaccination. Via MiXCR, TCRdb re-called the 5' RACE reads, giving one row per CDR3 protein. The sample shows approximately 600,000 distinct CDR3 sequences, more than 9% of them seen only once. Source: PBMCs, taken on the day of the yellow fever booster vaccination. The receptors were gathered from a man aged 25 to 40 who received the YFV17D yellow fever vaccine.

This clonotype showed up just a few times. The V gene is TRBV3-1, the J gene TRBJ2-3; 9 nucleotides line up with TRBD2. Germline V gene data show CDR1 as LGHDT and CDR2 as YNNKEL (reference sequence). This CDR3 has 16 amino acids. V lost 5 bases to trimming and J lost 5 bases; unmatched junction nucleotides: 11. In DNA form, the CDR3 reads TGTGCCAGCAGCTATCCTAGCGGGACCGGGGGAGATACGCAGTATTTT. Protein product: CASSYPSGTGGDTQYF.

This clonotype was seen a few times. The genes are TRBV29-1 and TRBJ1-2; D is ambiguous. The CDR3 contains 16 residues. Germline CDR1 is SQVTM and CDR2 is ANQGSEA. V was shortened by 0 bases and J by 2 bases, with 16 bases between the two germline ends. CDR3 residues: CSVEEMEDSRNYGYTF. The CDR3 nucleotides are TGCAGCGTTGAAGAGATGGAGGACTCGCGGAACTATGGCTACACCTTC.

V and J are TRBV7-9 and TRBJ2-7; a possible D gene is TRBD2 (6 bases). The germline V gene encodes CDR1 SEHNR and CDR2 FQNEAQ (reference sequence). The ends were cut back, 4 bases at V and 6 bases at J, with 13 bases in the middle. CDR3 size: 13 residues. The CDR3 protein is CASSSGGSVEQYF. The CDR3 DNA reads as TGTGCCAGCAGCTCAGGAGGGTCGGTCGAGCAGTACTTC.

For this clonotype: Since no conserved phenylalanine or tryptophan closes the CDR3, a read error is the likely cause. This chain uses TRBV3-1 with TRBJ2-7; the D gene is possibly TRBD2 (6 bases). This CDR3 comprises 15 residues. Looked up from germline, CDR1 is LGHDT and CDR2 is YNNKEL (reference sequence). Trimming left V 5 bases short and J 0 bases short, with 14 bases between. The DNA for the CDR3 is TGTGCCAGCAGCTTCGGGACTCAGAGCTCCTACGAGCAGTACTAC. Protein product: CASSFGTQSSYEQYY.

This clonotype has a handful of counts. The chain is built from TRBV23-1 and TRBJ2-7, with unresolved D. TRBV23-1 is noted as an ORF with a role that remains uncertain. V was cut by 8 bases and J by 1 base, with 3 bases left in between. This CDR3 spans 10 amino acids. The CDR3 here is CASLSYEQYF. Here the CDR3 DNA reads TGCGCCAGCCTTTCCTACGAGCAGTACTTC.

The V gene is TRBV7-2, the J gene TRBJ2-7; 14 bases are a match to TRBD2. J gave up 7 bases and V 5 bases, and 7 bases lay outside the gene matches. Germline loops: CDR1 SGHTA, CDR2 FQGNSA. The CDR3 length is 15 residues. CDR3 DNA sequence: TGTGCCAGCAGCCCGGGACTAGCGGGAGCTCGGGAGCAGTACTTC. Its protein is CASSPGLAGAREQYF.

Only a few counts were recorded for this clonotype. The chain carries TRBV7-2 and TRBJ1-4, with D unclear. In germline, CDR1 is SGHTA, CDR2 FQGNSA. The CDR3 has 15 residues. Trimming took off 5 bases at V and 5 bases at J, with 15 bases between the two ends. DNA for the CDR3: TGTGCCAGCAGCGGGTGGACGGGCAAAAATGAAAAACTGTTTTTT. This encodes CASSGWTGKNEKLFF.

The CDR3, as DNA: TGCAGTGCTAGAACTAACGCCGAGTCCCATGGCTACACCTTC. It translates to CSARTNAESHGYTF. The chain links TRBV20-1 to TRBJ1-2; D gene uncertain. Between the trimmed V and J ends, which lost 2 bases and 6 bases, there was a span of 16 bases. This CDR3 region has 14 residues. Germline assignment: CDR1 DFQATT and CDR2 SNEGSKA (reference sequence).

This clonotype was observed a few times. The DNA for the CDR3 is TGTGCCAGCCTCCTAGGGAGGGGGCTTGAAATCGGGGAGCTGTTTTTT. It codes for CASLLGRGLEIGELFF. This sequence joins TRBV5-5 and TRBJ2-2, with D possibly being TRBD1 or TRBD2 (7 bases each). Germline V lookup: CDR1 SGHKS, CDR2 YYEKEE (reference sequence). V was clipped by 7 bases and J by 7 bases, with 23 bases between them. The CDR3 is 16 residues long. Complete variable domain (other parts from reference TRBV5-5 and TRBJ2-2): DAGVTQSPTHLIKTRGQQVTLRCSPISGHKSVSWYQQVLGQGPQFIFQYYEKEERGRGNFPDRFSARQFPNYSSELNVNALLLGDSALYLCASLLGRGLEIGELFFGEGSRLTVL.

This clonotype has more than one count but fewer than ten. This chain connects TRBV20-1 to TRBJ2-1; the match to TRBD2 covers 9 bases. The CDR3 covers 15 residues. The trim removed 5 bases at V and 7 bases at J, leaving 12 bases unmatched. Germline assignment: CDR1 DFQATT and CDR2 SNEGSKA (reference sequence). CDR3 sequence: CSAHLSGRVRNEQFF. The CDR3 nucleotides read TGCAGTGCTCACCTTAGCGGGAGAGTAAGGAATGAGCAGTTCTTC.

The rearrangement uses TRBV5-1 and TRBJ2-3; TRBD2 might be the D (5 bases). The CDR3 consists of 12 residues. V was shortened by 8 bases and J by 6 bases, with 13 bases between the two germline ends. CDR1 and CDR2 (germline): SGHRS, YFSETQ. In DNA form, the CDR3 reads TGCGCCAGTGGACGAGGGCTCGATACGCAGTATTTT. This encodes CASGRGLDTQYF.

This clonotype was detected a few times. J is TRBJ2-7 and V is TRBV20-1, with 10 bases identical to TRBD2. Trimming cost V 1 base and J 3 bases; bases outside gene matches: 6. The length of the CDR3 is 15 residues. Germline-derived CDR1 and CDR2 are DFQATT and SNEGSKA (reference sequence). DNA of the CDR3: TGCAGTGCTAGAGTGGCACTAGCGGGATACTACGAGCAGTACTTC. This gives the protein CSARVALAGYYEQYF.

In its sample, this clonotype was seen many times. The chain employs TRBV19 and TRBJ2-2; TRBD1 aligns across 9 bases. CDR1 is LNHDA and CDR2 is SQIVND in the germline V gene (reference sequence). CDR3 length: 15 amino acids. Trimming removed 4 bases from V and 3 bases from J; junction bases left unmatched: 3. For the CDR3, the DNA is TGTGCCAGTAGTAGCGGGACAGGGTACACCGGGGAGCTGTTTTTT. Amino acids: CASSSGTGYTGELFF.

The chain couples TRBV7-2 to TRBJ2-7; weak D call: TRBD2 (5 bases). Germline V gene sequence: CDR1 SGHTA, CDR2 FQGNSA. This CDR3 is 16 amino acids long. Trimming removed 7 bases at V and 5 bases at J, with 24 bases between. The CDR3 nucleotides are TGTGCCAGCACCTGGGAGACCGGGGTGGGAAGGAACGAGCAGTACTTC. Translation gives CASTWETGVGRNEQYF. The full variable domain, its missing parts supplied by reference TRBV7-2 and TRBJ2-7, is GAGVSQSPSNKVTEKGKDVELRCDPISGHTALYWYRQSLGQGLEFLIYFQGNSAPDKSGLPSDRFSAERTGGSVSTLTIQRTQQEDSAVYLCASTWETGVGRNEQYFGPGTRLTVT.

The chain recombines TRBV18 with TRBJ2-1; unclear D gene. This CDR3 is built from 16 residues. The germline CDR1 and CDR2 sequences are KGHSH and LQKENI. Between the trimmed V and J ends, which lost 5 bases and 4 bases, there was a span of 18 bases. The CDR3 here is CASSFEIVLPYNEQFF. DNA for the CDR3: TGTGCCAGCTCATTCGAGATTGTGCTTCCGTACAATGAGCAGTTCTTC.

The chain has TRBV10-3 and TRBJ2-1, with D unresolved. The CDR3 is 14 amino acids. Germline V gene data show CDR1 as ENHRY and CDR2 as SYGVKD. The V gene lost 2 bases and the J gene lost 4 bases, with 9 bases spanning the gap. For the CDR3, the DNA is TGTGCCATCAGTGAGCTTGGAGTGTACAATGAGCAGTTCTTC. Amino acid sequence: CAISELGVYNEQFF.

The chain's CDR3 is CASSLSSGSGEQYF. The CDR3 bases are TGTGCCAGCAGCCTGTCTAGCGGGAGTGGCGAGCAGTACTTC. The chain joins TRBV9 to TRBJ2-7, with 10 bases identical to TRBD2. The CDR3 is made up of 14 amino acids. Germline V CDR1 and CDR2: SGDLS, YYNGEE. The trim removed 4 bases at V and 6 bases at J, leaving 7 bases unmatched.

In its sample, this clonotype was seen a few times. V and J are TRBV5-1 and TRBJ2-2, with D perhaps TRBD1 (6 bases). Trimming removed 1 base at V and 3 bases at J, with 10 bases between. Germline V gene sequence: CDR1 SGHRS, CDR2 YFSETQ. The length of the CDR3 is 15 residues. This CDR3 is CASSLQQGYTGELFF. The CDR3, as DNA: TGCGCCAGCAGCTTGCAACAGGGTTACACCGGGGAGCTGTTTTTT. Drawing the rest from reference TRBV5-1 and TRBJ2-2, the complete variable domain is KAGVTQTPRYLIKTRGQQVTLSCSPISGHRSVSWYQQTPGQGLQFLFEYFSETQRNKGNFPGRFSGRQFSNSRSEMNVSTLELGDSALYLCASSLQQGYTGELFFGEGSRLTVL.

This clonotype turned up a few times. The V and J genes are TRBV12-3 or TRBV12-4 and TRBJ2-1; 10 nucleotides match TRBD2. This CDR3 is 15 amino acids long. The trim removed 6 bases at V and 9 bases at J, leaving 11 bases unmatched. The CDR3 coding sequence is TGTGCCAGCAGACAAGCGGGAGGGCCATCTGGTGAGCAGTTCTTC. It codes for CASRQAGGPSGEQFF.

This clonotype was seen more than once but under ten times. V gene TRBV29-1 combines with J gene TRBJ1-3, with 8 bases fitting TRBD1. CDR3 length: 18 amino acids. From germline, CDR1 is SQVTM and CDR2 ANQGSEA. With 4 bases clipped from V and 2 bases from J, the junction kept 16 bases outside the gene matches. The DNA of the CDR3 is TGCAGCGTTGCCAGCGGGGACAGGAGGCTACTGGCTGGAAACACCATATATTTT. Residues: CSVASGDRRLLAGNTIYF.

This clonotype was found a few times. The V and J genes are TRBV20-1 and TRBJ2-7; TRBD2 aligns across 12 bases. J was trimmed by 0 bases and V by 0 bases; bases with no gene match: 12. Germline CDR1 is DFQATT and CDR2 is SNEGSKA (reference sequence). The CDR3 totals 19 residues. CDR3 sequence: CSARDLSSGRVLSSYEQYF. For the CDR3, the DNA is TGCAGTGCTAGAGATTTGTCTAGCGGGAGGGTTCTGAGCTCCTACGAGCAGTACTTC.

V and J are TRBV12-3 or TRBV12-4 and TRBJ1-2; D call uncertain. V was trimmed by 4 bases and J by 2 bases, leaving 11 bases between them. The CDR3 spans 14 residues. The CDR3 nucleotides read TGTGCCAGCAGTTCAGGCGGCGGAAACTATGGCTACACCTTC. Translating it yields CASSSGGGNYGYTF.